Following are 15 T cell receptor beta chains from one sample sequenced in a study of T cells expressing NK-cell markers. TCRdb re-called the 5' RACE reads and gives one entry per CDR3 protein, without DNA. The listing contains approximately 22,000 distinct CDR3 sequences. Sequenced: blood T cells: a sorted CD56 or NKG2C T cell subset, CD4+ or CD8+ T cells, or bulk PBMC T cells (not recorded which). These receptors were taken from a man between 18 and 69 years old in good health.

The chain carries TRBV5-1 and TRBJ1-2; absent DNA, TCRdb's TRBD1 call cannot be checked. The CDR3 has 14 amino acids. Germline V gives CDR1 SGHRS, CDR2 YFSETQ. The CDR3 region is CASSLGLGDYGYTF.

V usage is TRBV2 and J usage is TRBJ2-1. This CDR3 is 12 amino acids long. Germline CDR1 is SNHLY and CDR2 is FYNNEI. This CDR3 is CASSEAFIEQFF.

The chain joins TRBV20-1 to TRBJ1-6. This CDR3 region has 16 residues. Germline V gene data show CDR1 as DFQATT and CDR2 as SNEGSKA (reference sequence). CDR3 protein: CSARGFLGLTLSPLHF.

The chain carries TRBV7-3 and TRBJ2-7; TCRdb returns TRBD1, unconfirmable since there is no DNA. The CDR3 is 19 residues long. The V gene's germline CDR1 is SGHTA and CDR2 FQGTGA. CDR3: CASSLFQGATGGHSYEQYF.

The CDR3: CASSLGDRGSYEQYF. The genes are TRBV7-9 and TRBJ2-7; TCRdb's D gene call, TRBD1, goes unchecked for lack of DNA. Looked up from germline, CDR1 is SEHNR and CDR2 is FQNEAQ (reference sequence). The CDR3 extends over 15 amino acids.

The chain uses TRBV4-3 and TRBJ2-7; the D call of TRBD1 rests on TCRdb alone, since no DNA is present to check it. The CDR3 covers 14 residues. Germline-derived CDR1 and CDR2 are LGHNA and YSLEER. This chain's CDR3 is CASSRTGTPYEQYF.

This sequence joins TRBV6-2 or TRBV6-3 and TRBJ2-1; TCRdb's assignment of TRBD2 cannot be checked, as there is no DNA. Germline lookup yields CDR1 MNHEY and CDR2 SVGEGT. The CDR3 is 14 amino acids. CDR3 protein: CASVLAGGLNEQFF.

The V and J genes are TRBV6-6 and TRBJ2-7. CDR3 length equals 12 residues. CDR1 is MNHNY and CDR2 is SVGAGI in the germline V gene (reference sequence). The CDR3 is CASRAPSYEQYF.

The chain links TRBV12-3 or TRBV12-4 to TRBJ2-1; TCRdb lists TRBD1, though no DNA is available to test this call. This CDR3 spans 14 amino acids. The CDR3 loop reads CASSLGPDRRSQFF.

J is TRBJ2-7 and V is TRBV21-1; TCRdb indicates TRBD1, and absent DNA this call remains unverified. TRBV21-1 is deemed a pseudogene. This CDR3 has 17 amino acids. The CDR3 loop reads CASSKLPRDRKLWEQYF.

The chain joins TRBV4-2 to TRBJ2-5; TCRdb's D call of TRBD2 is untestable without DNA. CDR1 and CDR2 from the germline V gene are LGHNA and YNFKEQ. CDR3 length: 15 amino acids. This CDR3 is CASSQDEREGETQYF.

CDR3 region: CASSKRTGLKNIQYF. The rearrangement uses TRBV6-1 and TRBJ2-4; TCRdb outputs TRBD1, but without DNA this stays unchecked. This CDR3 is 15 amino acids long. Germline CDR1 MNHNS, CDR2 SASEGT.

V and J are TRBV5-6 and TRBJ1-1; TCRdb picks TRBD1, but there is no DNA to check that call. This CDR3 contains 14 residues. From germline, CDR1 is SGHDT and CDR2 YYEEEE. CDR3 region: CASSSTGGNTEAFF.

V gene TRBV4-3 combines with J gene TRBJ2-7; TCRdb selects TRBD1, and the lack of DNA leaves this call unchecked. CDR1 and CDR2 from the germline V gene are LGHNA and YSLEER. CDR3 length: 16 residues. Here the CDR3 reads CASSQEGTGYSYEQYF.

The chain recombines TRBV15 with TRBJ1-2; the TCRdb call, TRBD1, lacks DNA for checking. Germline V gene sequence: CDR1 LNHNV, CDR2 YYDKDF (reference sequence). The CDR3 extends over 14 amino acids. The CDR3 region is CATSRDSGGYGYTF.